The rows below give T cell receptor beta chains drawn from one sample of a study of cytomegalovirus exposure and HLA in healthy donors. This table comes from immunoSEQ multiplex PCR, and its TCRdb copy is limited to in-frame clones, with some not included. The data show 120,000 or so clones, more than 60% seen once. Sequencing was done on a sample of PBMCs. The receptors were gathered from a woman between 40 and 55 years old in good health and CMV-seronegative. Each CDR3 is given with its conserved first and last residue. The order of the fields is clone size, J gene, V gene, D gene, CDR3 protein, CDR3 DNA. D genes are given only for firm matches. Not all rows give a size; the values are once, few, many and, for expanded clones, a class.

clone size: few; J gene: TRBJ1-1; V gene: TRBV5-4; D gene: .; CDR3 protein: CASSLAGGGAEREAFF; CDR3 DNA: TGTGCCAGCAGCTTGGCGGGGGGAGGGGCCGAACGGGAAGCTTTCTTT
clone size: .; J gene: TRBJ2-5; V gene: TRBV5-6; D gene: TRBD2; CDR3 protein: CASSAGTSGRAGETQYF; CDR3 DNA: TGTGCCAGCAGCGCCGGGACTAGCGGGAGGGCTGGAGAGACCCAGTACTTC
clone size: once; J gene: TRBJ2-1; V gene: TRBV5-8; D gene: TRBD2; CDR3 protein: CASRISGGPTSYNEQFF; CDR3 DNA: TGTGCCAGCAGGATCTCGGGAGGGCCTACCTCCTACAATGAGCAGTTCTTC
clone size: .; J gene: TRBJ2-7; V gene: TRBV5-8; D gene: TRBD2; CDR3 protein: CASSQGTSGSRQYF; CDR3 DNA: TGTGCCAGCAGCCAAGGGACTAGCGGGAGTCGGCAGTACTTC
clone size: .; J gene: TRBJ2-4; V gene: TRBV7-6; D gene: TRBD1; CDR3 protein: CASRRDRVAKNIQYF; CDR3 DNA: TGTGCCAGCCGACGGGACAGAGTAGCCAAAAACATTCAGTACTTC
clone size: .; J gene: TRBJ2-3; V gene: TRBV7-8; D gene: TRBD1; CDR3 protein: CASRKTGATDTQYF; CDR3 DNA: TGTGCCAGCAGGAAGACAGGGGCCACAGATACGCAGTATTTT
clone size: .; J gene: TRBJ1-2; V gene: TRBV6-1; D gene: .; CDR3 protein: CASSEALRGYSYGYTF; CDR3 DNA: TGTGCCAGCAGTGAAGCGCTTCGAGGTTATAGTTATGGCTACACCTTC
clone size: .; J gene: TRBJ2-2; V gene: TRBV18; D gene: .; CDR3 protein: CASSPPAQGGTGELFF; CDR3 DNA: TGTGCCAGCTCACCACCGGCTCAGGGAGGCACCGGGGAGCTGTTTTTT
clone size: .; J gene: TRBJ1-5; V gene: TRBV30; D gene: .; CDR3 protein: CAWSLGQGHQPQHF; CDR3 DNA: TGTGCCTGGAGTCTAGGGCAGGGCCATCAGCCCCAGCATTTT
clone size: .; J gene: TRBJ2-7; V gene: TRBV7-2; D gene: TRBD2; CDR3 protein: CASSLALIAGGLLEQYF; CDR3 DNA: TGTGCCAGCAGCTTAGCGCTAATTGCGGGGGGGCTACTCGAGCAGTACTTC
clone size: .; J gene: TRBJ1-1; V gene: TRBV5-1; D gene: .; CDR3 protein: CASSLKPREAGTEAFF; CDR3 DNA: TGCGCCAGCAGTTTAAAGCCCAGGGAAGCGGGCACTGAAGCTTTCTTT
clone size: few; J gene: TRBJ2-5; V gene: TRBV4-2; D gene: TRBD1; CDR3 protein: CASSHGDRGGETQYF; CDR3 DNA: TGTGCCAGCAGCCATGGGGACAGGGGAGGAGAGACCCAGTACTTC
clone size: .; J gene: TRBJ2-1; V gene: TRBV28; D gene: .; CDR3 protein: CASSGGLLSGNEQFF; CDR3 DNA: TGTGCCAGCAGCGGGGGACTTCTGAGTGGGAATGAGCAGTTCTTC
clone size: .; J gene: TRBJ1-2; V gene: TRBV5-1; D gene: .; CDR3 protein: CASSPGGSGYGYTF; CDR3 DNA: TGCGCCAGCAGCCCGGGGGGTTCGGGCTATGGCTACACCTTC
clone size: medium-sized; J gene: TRBJ1-6; V gene: TRBV6-1; D gene: .; CDR3 protein: CASSEPQDSLMSPLHF; CDR3 DNA: TGTGCCAGCAGTGAACCCCAGGACAGCCTCATGTCACCCCTCCACTTT
clone size: .; J gene: TRBJ2-1; V gene: TRBV9; D gene: .; CDR3 protein: CASSVRYNEQFF; CDR3 DNA: TGTGCCAGCAGCGTTCGGTACAATGAGCAGTTCTTC
clone size: .; J gene: TRBJ2-5; V gene: TRBV5-1; D gene: TRBD2; CDR3 protein: CASSWGGSRAQETQYF; CDR3 DNA: TGCGCCAGCAGCTGGGGGGGTTCTAGGGCCCAAGAGACCCAGTACTTC
clone size: .; J gene: TRBJ2-7; V gene: TRBV4-2; D gene: .; CDR3 protein: CASSQDAISYEQYF; CDR3 DNA: TGTGCCAGCAGCCAAGACGCTATCTCCTACGAGCAGTACTTC
clone size: .; J gene: TRBJ1-3; V gene: TRBV19; D gene: .; CDR3 protein: CASHSQTGAGNTIYF; CDR3 DNA: TGTGCCAGCCACTCCCAGACAGGAGCTGGAAACACCATATATTTT
clone size: once; J gene: TRBJ2-3; V gene: TRBV7-2; D gene: TRBD2; CDR3 protein: CASSSPGGVDTQYF; CDR3 DNA: TGTGCCAGCAGCTCCCCCGGGGGGGTCGATACGCAGTATTTT
clone size: .; J gene: TRBJ1-5; V gene: TRBV6-5; D gene: .; CDR3 protein: CASSKTAGAKGPQHF; CDR3 DNA: TGTGCCAGCAGCAAGACGGCGGGCGCCAAAGGACCCCAGCATTTT
clone size: .; J gene: TRBJ1-5; V gene: TRBV6-5; D gene: .; CDR3 protein: CASSYDSYSNQPQHF; CDR3 DNA: TGTGCCAGCAGTTACGACAGCTATAGCAATCAGCCCCAGCATTTT
clone size: .; J gene: TRBJ1-2; V gene: TRBV27; D gene: .; CDR3 protein: CASMSGASSTSYGYTF; CDR3 DNA: TGTGCCAGCATGAGCGGGGCTTCCAGTACCTCCTATGGCTACACCTTC
clone size: .; J gene: TRBJ1-1; V gene: TRBV28; D gene: TRBD1; CDR3 protein: CASSPRQGARTEAFF; CDR3 DNA: TGTGCCAGCAGCCCCCGGCAGGGGGCAAGAACTGAAGCTTTCTTT
clone size: few; J gene: TRBJ2-3; V gene: TRBV9; D gene: TRBD2; CDR3 protein: CASSVEGLATDTQYF; CDR3 DNA: TGTGCCAGCAGCGTAGAGGGACTAGCAACAGATACGCAGTATTTT
clone size: .; J gene: TRBJ1-6; V gene: TRBV11-2; D gene: TRBD1; CDR3 protein: CASSWGTVNSPLHF; CDR3 DNA: TGTGCCAGCAGCTGGGGGACAGTGAATTCACCCCTCCACTTT
clone size: few; J gene: TRBJ2-3; V gene: TRBV5-1; D gene: .; CDR3 protein: CASSLRQGSDTQYF; CDR3 DNA: TGCGCCAGCAGCTTGAGGCAGGGGTCAGATACGCAGTATTTT
clone size: .; J gene: TRBJ2-2; V gene: TRBV6-5; D gene: TRBD2; CDR3 protein: CASSASSGTIGELFF; CDR3 DNA: TGTGCCAGCAGCGCTAGTAGCGGGACTATCGGGGAGCTGTTTTTT
clone size: .; J gene: TRBJ2-7; V gene: TRBV6-6; D gene: .; CDR3 protein: CASSPGGTIRGYEQYF; CDR3 DNA: TGTGCCAGCAGCCCTGGTGGGACAATTAGGGGCTACGAGCAGTACTTC
clone size: .; J gene: TRBJ2-1; V gene: TRBV11-2; D gene: TRBD2; CDR3 protein: CASGYNGGSSYNEQFF; CDR3 DNA: TGTGCCAGCGGTTATAACGGGGGGTCCTCCTACAATGAGCAGTTCTTC
clone size: .; J gene: TRBJ2-2; V gene: TRBV9; D gene: .; CDR3 protein: CASREDTGELFF; CDR3 DNA: TGTGCCAGCAGAGAGGACACCGGGGAGCTGTTTTTT
clone size: .; J gene: TRBJ1-2; V gene: TRBV6-5; D gene: .; CDR3 protein: CASDPRVVNYGYTF; CDR3 DNA: TGTGCCAGTGACCCCCGGGTGGTTAACTATGGCTACACCTTC
clone size: .; J gene: TRBJ2-1; V gene: TRBV7-3; D gene: .; CDR3 protein: CASSFGGDYNEQFF; CDR3 DNA: TGTGCCAGCAGCTTCGGCGGGGACTACAATGAGCAGTTCTTC
clone size: medium-sized; J gene: TRBJ1-6; V gene: TRBV28; D gene: .; CDR3 protein: CASSSSFLPGVTESLHF; CDR3 DNA: TGTGCCAGCAGTTCCTCCTTCCTCCCGGGGGTGACAGAATCCCTCCACTTT
clone size: .; J gene: TRBJ1-3; V gene: TRBV27; D gene: TRBD1; CDR3 protein: CASARGRTGNTIYF; CDR3 DNA: TGTGCCAGCGCCAGGGGGAGAACTGGAAACACCATATATTTT
clone size: .; J gene: TRBJ2-7; V gene: TRBV5-5; D gene: .; CDR3 protein: CASSFRQAAYEQYF; CDR3 DNA: TGTGCCAGCAGCTTCAGACAGGCGGCCTACGAGCAGTACTTC
clone size: .; J gene: TRBJ2-7; V gene: TRBV19; D gene: TRBD1; CDR3 protein: CASSQTVTGARGEQYF; CDR3 DNA: TGTGCCAGTAGCCAAACAGTGACAGGGGCTCGGGGCGAGCAGTACTTC
clone size: .; J gene: TRBJ2-7; V gene: TRBV18; D gene: .; CDR3 protein: CASSPPAGIYEQYF; CDR3 DNA: TGTGCCAGCTCACCTCCGGCAGGTATCTACGAGCAGTACTTC
clone size: .; J gene: TRBJ1-1; V gene: TRBV28; D gene: .; CDR3 protein: CASRPAGGLKTEAFF; CDR3 DNA: TGTGCCAGCAGGCCCGCCGGGGGATTGAAAACTGAAGCTTTCTTT
clone size: .; J gene: TRBJ2-3; V gene: TRBV30; D gene: TRBD1; CDR3 protein: CAWSATGPDTQYF; CDR3 DNA: TGTGCCTGGAGTGCGACAGGGCCAGATACGCAGTATTTT
clone size: once; J gene: TRBJ2-7; V gene: TRBV19; D gene: TRBD1; CDR3 protein: CASSQGQGRPWSAEQYF; CDR3 DNA: TGTGCCAGTAGTCAGGGACAGGGTCGTCCGTGGTCGGCCGAGCAGTACTTC
clone size: .; J gene: TRBJ1-2; V gene: TRBV5-6; D gene: TRBD1; CDR3 protein: CASSSGGGYGYTF; CDR3 DNA: TGTGCCAGCAGCTCAGGGGGCGGGTATGGCTACACCTTC
clone size: .; J gene: TRBJ2-5; V gene: TRBV2; D gene: .; CDR3 protein: CASSGGAGTVGETQYF; CDR3 DNA: TGTGCCAGCAGTGGGGGGGCCGGGACAGTAGGGGAGACCCAGTACTTC
clone size: .; J gene: TRBJ1-4; V gene: TRBV30; D gene: .; CDR3 protein: CAWSNGGKLFF; CDR3 DNA: TGTGCCTGGAGCAACGGAGGAAAACTGTTTTTT
clone size: .; J gene: TRBJ2-3; V gene: TRBV21-1; D gene: .; CDR3 protein: CASSNVDRGGDTQYF; CDR3 DNA: TGTGCCAGCAGCAACGTGGACAGGGGAGGAGATACGCAGTATTTT
clone size: .; J gene: TRBJ1-5; V gene: TRBV19; D gene: .; CDR3 protein: CASTPRTGMIQPQHF; CDR3 DNA: TGTGCCAGTACCCCGCGGACCGGGATGATTCAGCCCCAGCATTTT